This T cell receptor beta chain comes out of a study of shared clonotypes between healthy human individuals. Study-wide results and caveats: When compared with the clonotypes that were shared by all four sorted-subset donors, the non-shared clonotypes turned out to have lower generation probabilities.

About this clone: Its target is unknown.

Clones were sequenced by immunoSEQ multiplex PCR, and TCRdb holds only the in-frame ones, with some missing. The data contain 600,000 or so clones, roughly 98% of them seen just once; the ten biggest clones take up 0.3%. Terminally differentiated effector memory CD45RA+ cells were excluded from the naive CD8 cells, which were CD45RO-negative and positively selected for CCR7. Trimming took off 5 bases at V and 1 base at J, with 10 bases between the two ends. The CDR3 totals 13 residues. CDR1 and CDR2 from the germline V gene are SGDLS and YYNGEE. The chain is built from TRBV9 and TRBJ2-7; tentatively, D is TRBD1 or TRBD2 (5 bases each). The TCR comes from a man younger than 40 in good health. Sequencing used naive CD8+ T cells sorted from blood. DNA of the CDR3: TGTGCCAGCAGTCGGGACGTATCCTACGAGCAGTACTTC. Residues: CASSRDVSYEQYF.